These T cell receptor beta chains were read from a single sample in a study of a mutant IDH1 vaccine in newly diagnosed glioma. Data came from immunoSEQ multiplex PCR; TCRdb stores just in-frame clones and leaves some out. The repertoire includes tens of thousands of clones, roughly 80% of them detected once, and 1.5% to 2% sits in the top ten. This specimen consisted of PBMCs, obtained from a glioma patient treated with radiotherapy, temozolomide or both. The receptors shown here come from a woman between 35 and 50 years old with glioma. The CDR3 runs from the conserved cysteine through the conserved F or W. Each record gives: V gene, D gene, J gene, clone size, CDR3 DNA, CDR3 protein. A D gene is named only where the DNA matches it firmly. Size tells how often a clone was seen (once, few, many) or the class of an expanded clone, and some rows leave it out.

V gene: TRBV5-4; D gene: TRBD2; J gene: TRBJ2-6; clone size: .; CDR3 DNA: TGTGCCAGCAGCAAGGGACTAGCGGGGGCTAGCTCTGGGGCCAACGTCCTGACTTTC; CDR3 protein: CASSKGLAGASSGANVLTF
V gene: TRBV4-1; D gene: .; J gene: TRBJ1-3; clone size: few; CDR3 DNA: TGCGCCAGCTCTGGAAACACCATATATTTT; CDR3 protein: CASSGNTIYF
V gene: TRBV2; D gene: TRBD2; J gene: TRBJ2-7; clone size: .; CDR3 DNA: TGTGCCAGCAGTTCGGGGACTAGCGGGGGGCGGCGGGAGCAGTACTTC; CDR3 protein: CASSSGTSGGRREQYF
V gene: TRBV6-5; D gene: .; J gene: TRBJ1-1; clone size: .; CDR3 DNA: TGTGCCAGCGGCCTGTGGCGGAACACTGAAGCTTTCTTT; CDR3 protein: CASGLWRNTEAFF
V gene: TRBV4-2; D gene: .; J gene: TRBJ2-7; clone size: .; CDR3 DNA: TGTGCCAGCAGCCAATCCAGTTTGAGCAACGAGCAGTACTTC; CDR3 protein: CASSQSSLSNEQYF
V gene: TRBV6-5; D gene: TRBD2; J gene: TRBJ2-1; clone size: .; CDR3 DNA: TGTGCCAGCAGTTTAGCGGGCCCCAATGAGCAGTTCTTC; CDR3 protein: CASSLAGPNEQFF
V gene: TRBV5-1; D gene: .; J gene: TRBJ1-1; clone size: .; CDR3 DNA: TGCGCCAGCAGCTTCCGATTTTCCGGGTCGCCGAACACTGAAGCTTTCTTT; CDR3 protein: CASSFRFSGSPNTEAFF
V gene: TRBV7-9; D gene: .; J gene: TRBJ2-1; clone size: .; CDR3 DNA: TGTGCCAGCAGCTTAGCAGGTGGAACGCAGTTCTTC; CDR3 protein: CASSLAGGTQFF
V gene: TRBV6-6; D gene: TRBD1; J gene: TRBJ2-3; clone size: .; CDR3 DNA: TGTGCCAGCAGTCCGGGACAGGGCATCGTGGCAGATACGCAGTATTTT; CDR3 protein: CASSPGQGIVADTQYF
V gene: TRBV5-1; D gene: .; J gene: TRBJ1-1; clone size: once; CDR3 DNA: TGCGCCAGCAGCTTGGGCCCCGGAGGTAGTGTCGAAGCTTTCTTT; CDR3 protein: CASSLGPGGSVEAFF
V gene: TRBV19; D gene: .; J gene: TRBJ1-6; clone size: .; CDR3 DNA: TGTGCCAGTAGTATGCGCCGGGGATCTATTAATTCACCCCTCCACTTT; CDR3 protein: CASSMRRGSINSPLHF
V gene: TRBV13; D gene: .; J gene: TRBJ2-3; clone size: .; CDR3 DNA: TGTGCCAGCTCCCGTCAGGGGACATGGACAGATACGCAGTATTTT; CDR3 protein: CASSRQGTWTDTQYF
V gene: TRBV27; D gene: .; J gene: TRBJ2-6; clone size: .; CDR3 DNA: TGTGCCAGCAGCCTCCACCCGGGTTACCCGGGCTCTGGGGCCAACGTCCTGACTTTC; CDR3 protein: CASSLHPGYPGSGANVLTF
V gene: TRBV2; D gene: .; J gene: TRBJ1-2; clone size: .; CDR3 DNA: TGTGCCGCAGTTACAGGAAATGGCTACACCTTC; CDR3 protein: CAAVTGNGYTF
V gene: TRBV6-5; D gene: .; J gene: TRBJ1-5; clone size: .; CDR3 DNA: TGTGCCAGCAGCCCGGGCCACAATCAGCCCCAGCATTTT; CDR3 protein: CASSPGHNQPQHF
V gene: TRBV27; D gene: TRBD1; J gene: TRBJ1-4; clone size: once; CDR3 DNA: TGTGCCAGCAGTCTAACTTTCAGCCCCCAGGGGGCCGGGGAAAAACTGTTTTTT; CDR3 protein: CASSLTFSPQGAGEKLFF
V gene: TRBV5-6; D gene: .; J gene: TRBJ1-1; clone size: few; CDR3 DNA: TGTGCCAGCAGGGAGGGGCGGAGTCGCATGAACACTGAAGCTTTCTTT; CDR3 protein: CASREGRSRMNTEAFF
V gene: TRBV5-1; D gene: TRBD1; J gene: TRBJ1-1; clone size: .; CDR3 DNA: TGCGCCAGCTCGGGACAGGGCTCAGGCACTGAAGCTTTCTTT; CDR3 protein: CASSGQGSGTEAFF
V gene: TRBV6-5; D gene: .; J gene: TRBJ2-7; clone size: .; CDR3 DNA: TGTGCCAGCAGTTACTCTGGGCAGGTCAAATTCTACGAGCAGTACTTC; CDR3 protein: CASSYSGQVKFYEQYF
V gene: TRBV9; D gene: .; J gene: TRBJ2-6; clone size: once; CDR3 DNA: TGTGCCAGCAGCGTAGCCCAAGTAGGGCACTCTGGGGCCAACGTCCTGACTTTC; CDR3 protein: CASSVAQVGHSGANVLTF
V gene: TRBV30; D gene: .; J gene: TRBJ2-7; clone size: .; CDR3 DNA: TGTGCCTGGAGCCAACCCGGGGGTGTCTACGAGCAGTACTTC; CDR3 protein: CAWSQPGGVYEQYF
V gene: TRBV19; D gene: TRBD1; J gene: TRBJ2-2; clone size: .; CDR3 DNA: TGTGCCAGTACCCCGGGACAGGGTGTCACCGGGGAGCTGTTTTTT; CDR3 protein: CASTPGQGVTGELFF
V gene: TRBV30; D gene: .; J gene: TRBJ2-1; clone size: .; CDR3 DNA: TGTGCCTGGAGTTCACTCAACACCGCTAATGAGCAGTTCTTC; CDR3 protein: CAWSSLNTANEQFF
V gene: TRBV30; D gene: .; J gene: TRBJ1-6; clone size: .; CDR3 DNA: TGTGCCTGGAGCGGGGGTTCACCCCTCCACTTT; CDR3 protein: CAWSGGSPLHF
V gene: TRBV5-5; D gene: TRBD1; J gene: TRBJ2-7; clone size: .; CDR3 DNA: TGTGCCAGCAGCTTGGCTGGGGGGACAGGGGCCTACGAGCAGTACTTC; CDR3 protein: CASSLAGGTGAYEQYF
V gene: TRBV19; D gene: .; J gene: TRBJ1-2; clone size: once; CDR3 DNA: TGTGCCAGTAGTATAGATCGCTGGGGGGGCGGCTACACCTTC; CDR3 protein: CASSIDRWGGGYTF
V gene: TRBV4-1; D gene: TRBD1; J gene: TRBJ1-5; clone size: .; CDR3 DNA: TGCGCCAGCAGCCAGGCCGGGACAGGGTGGGGCAATCAGCCCCAGCATTTT; CDR3 protein: CASSQAGTGWGNQPQHF
V gene: TRBV6-1; D gene: .; J gene: TRBJ2-7; clone size: .; CDR3 DNA: TGTGCCAGCAGTACTAAAGGACTGGTAATCTACGAGCAGTACTTC; CDR3 protein: CASSTKGLVIYEQYF
V gene: TRBV6-1; D gene: TRBD1; J gene: TRBJ1-5; clone size: .; CDR3 DNA: TGTGCCATCGGGACAGGGGGGGGGACCCAGCATTTT; CDR3 protein: CAIGTGGGTQHF
V gene: TRBV10-1; D gene: .; J gene: TRBJ2-1; clone size: .; CDR3 DNA: TGCGCCAGCAGTGAGTCGTTTCGGGGGAGCTCCTACAATGAGCAGTTCTTC; CDR3 protein: CASSESFRGSSYNEQFF
V gene: TRBV10-1; D gene: .; J gene: TRBJ2-5; clone size: .; CDR3 DNA: TGCGCCAGCAGCGGGGACACCCAGAGGGAGACCCAGTACTTC; CDR3 protein: CASSGDTQRETQYF